This T cell receptor (beta chain) stems from a study of blood T cell repertoires in COVID-19. About the research overall: COVID-19 samples, acute and convalescent, were from the United States, Italy and Spain. In each case, the material was cDNA or gDNA derived from T cells, B-cell-depleted T cells, or PBMCs.

The CDR3 is made up of 15 amino acids. Trimming took off 5 bases at V and 5 bases at J, with 19 bases between the two ends. Germline V CDR1 and CDR2: GTSNPN, SVGIG (reference sequence). Authors' analysis steps: Reference gene primer amplification gave estimated nucleated cell counts. Assay used: immunoSEQ multiplex PCR; TCRdb lists only in-frame clones, some missing. The DNA was the basis for D and trimming; V, J and clone size are from that table. The sample consists of tens of thousands of clones, 86% of them appearing once. This receptor was taken from a young man with acute or convalescent COVID-19. Sequences were obtained from peripheral blood. The gene calls are TRBV30 and TRBJ2-1; a possible D gene is TRBD1 (5 bases). This CDR3 reads CAWGDFDRRNNEQFF. The CDR3 nucleotides read TGTGCCTGGGGGGATTTTGACAGACGTAACAATGAGCAGTTCTTC.